This entry describes one T cell receptor (beta chain). Its cognate antigen has yet to be identified. Within one base of it there is no much larger clone, and no base qualities were kept. The time point label here, explained by the study, means: baseline before first vaccination. The vaccinee samples were drawn from two UK trials, COV001 and COV002, one of which was a single-blind randomized controlled phase 2/3 trial testing AZD1222 (ChAdOx1 nCoV-19) in healthy adults. For TCRbeta chain sequencing, PBMC samples from trial participants were taken at day 0 and at day 28 after the second dose. This entry comes from a study of T cell responses to AZD1222 COVID-19 vaccine (dated by TCRdb to the early 2020s). Broadly, across the study: Because spike-specific TCR depth and breadth did not differ between the two schedules, AZD1222 recipients who got a second dose at roughly 4 weeks were pooled with those who got a second dose at roughly 12 weeks. TCR sequencing covered about 230 trial participants: some 210 given two doses of AZD1222 and around 26 given two doses of MenACWY control vaccine. Trial participants were enrolled into age subgroups of 18-55, 56-69 and 70-plus years, which contained approximately 150, 30 and 60 TCR-sequenced participants, respectively.

The CDR3 regions of human TCRbeta chains were analyzed by immunosequencing. On the authors' methods: TCRs in the repertoires were compared against a reference library of SARS-CoV-2-specific TCRs that had been generated with the MIRA antigen-specificity platform. Breadth was defined as the fraction of unique TCRs that were SARS-CoV-2-associated, and depth was defined as the fraction of total T cells that were SARS-CoV-2-associated. Using the MIRA data, each spike-specific TCR was mapped to the spike region that the TCR reacts to and placed in a CD4 or CD8 class. Log10-transformed breadth and depth values were compared by one-way ANOVA with Sidak's multiple comparisons tests. The source is immuneACCESS, and TCRdb retained only in-frame sequences with V and J called. Part of the clones is not carried over; for the studies checked, unresolved V genes explain less than half of this, and the remainder is unexplained. From that table come the V and J calls and clone size; the DNA was used to work out D and trimming. This sample gives roughly 120,000 clones in total; 75% to 90% of them show up just once. The biggest ten clones account for 2.4% of the sample.

What the research found in general, with its limitations: The 56-69-year group was small, and its depth increase did not reach significance, likely because of low power. After two AZD1222 doses, spike-specific TCR breadth and depth were significantly higher than at day 0 and than in MenACWY recipients. Conclusions about previously exposed vaccinees are limited, since just six or seven AZD1222 recipients were seropositive for SARS-CoV-2 at baseline. Most participants were white British and females outnumbered males, and the authors suggested that clonal diversity may have been underestimated. Epitopes outside the regions mutated in the B.1.351 and B.1.1.7 variants were reportedly recognized by nearly half of the unique spike-specific TCRs. The vaccine-associated CD4 TCRs covered the entire spike protein, and the dominant responses fell in regions 160-218 and 743-854. Because no day 14 peak-response samples were available, repertoires were characterized only after the peak T cell response.

Based on the germline V gene, the CDR1 and CDR2 sequences are MDHEN and SYDVKM. V is cut by 7 bases and J by 0 bases, and the space between the germline ends is 16 bases. Including cysteine and phenylalanine, the CDR3 has 15 amino acids. Only the CDR3 region is kept as DNA, spanning 45 bases read in frame from base 1. The input for sequencing was peripheral blood, taken on day 0 of AZD1222 vaccination. This clonotype originated in an adult in good health. The rearranged chain carries TRBV28 and TRBJ2-7; no D segment can be confidently identified. The DNA sequence is given as TGTGCCAGCACCCCCGGTACCCAGAGCTCCTACGAGCAGTACTTC. Translation gives CASTPGTQSSYEQYF.